This TCR beta chain was recorded in a study of identical twins. Study-wide results and caveats: Rather than following the same donors, the conclusions depended on cross-sectional statistical analysis. Weaker excess twin sharing was observed in beta out-of-frame sequences.

V shed 3 bases, J shed 6 bases, and the junction held 3 bases outside the gene matches. The germline V gene has CDR1 MDHEN and CDR2 SYDVKM. The CDR3 runs 15 residues. With regard to this clonotype: Its specificity is not known.

A universal primer site was incorporated via template switching, and the cDNA contained unique molecular identifiers. Using its own MiXCR run on the 5' RACE reads, TCRdb lists one record per CDR3 protein. This table holds approximately 490,000 distinct CDR3 sequences, more than 20% found once. This sample also belongs to another study, concerning yellow fever vaccine responses in identical twins. This second study says: Twins' T cell vaccine responses reportedly looked partly convergent, partly personalized.

Material for sequencing was CD4+ T cells sorted from blood. The sequence derives from a woman aged 18-35 years in good health. The chain joins TRBV28 to TRBJ2-1; 12 bases are a match to TRBD2. The CDR3 region has the DNA TGTGCCAGCAGTTTTCAGACTAGCGGGAGCAATGAGCAGTTCTTC. Its protein is CASSFQTSGSNEQFF. Looking up the rest from reference TRBV28 and TRBJ2-1 gives the full variable domain: DVKVTQSSRYLVKRTGEKVFLECVQDMDHENMFWYRQDPGLGLRLIYFSYDVKMKEKGDIPEGYSVSREKKERFSLILESASTNQTSMYLCASSFQTSGSNEQFFGPGTRLTVL.